The 28 T cell receptor beta chains in this list originate from one sample, sequenced in a study of glioma-infiltrating T cells after dendritic cell vaccination. Time point of the sample: after dendritic cell vaccination, including at tumor progression/relapse. Method: immunoSEQ multiplex PCR; TCRdb's copy keeps in-frame clones and lacks some. The sample yields around 60,000 clones, approximately 86% seen once. This material consisted of blood, taken after dendritic cell vaccination. The receptor source for this set is a human donor with glioblastoma.

This clone was observed once. The V and J genes are TRBV6-1 and TRBJ1-5; possible D gene TRBD1, 6 bases. Germline V gene lookup returns CDR1 MNHNS and CDR2 SASEGT. This CDR3 contains 13 residues. Trimming cost V 11 bases and J 3 bases, with 14 bases left between them. This CDR3 reads CAGGQGNNQPQHF. The DNA of the CDR3 is TGTGCCGGGGGCCAGGGAAACAATCAGCCCCAGCATTTT.

The chain is built from TRBV27 and TRBJ2-4; 7 nucleotides align to TRBD2. Trimming removed 5 bases from V and 3 bases from J; junction bases left unmatched: 7. This CDR3 contains 15 residues. Germline CDR1 MNHEY, CDR2 SMNVEV (reference sequence). The CDR3 sequence is CASSPRERGKNIQYF. The CDR3 nucleotides read TGTGCCAGCAGTCCGCGGGAGAGGGGCAAAAACATTCAGTACTTC.

V gene TRBV7-9 combines with J gene TRBJ1-1, with 8 bases lining up with TRBD1. This CDR3 comprises 15 residues. The V gene end was trimmed by 1 base and the J gene end by 11 bases; junction bases not matched to a gene: 12. Germline CDR1 is SEHNR and CDR2 is FQNEAQ (reference sequence). The CDR3 sequence: CASSLEVVQGEGAFF. The CDR3, as DNA: TGTGCCAGCAGCTTAGAAGTTGTACAGGGGGAGGGGGCTTTCTTT.

The V call is TRBV4-2, the J call TRBJ1-3; a weak D match, TRBD1 (6 bases). Trimming took off 0 bases at V and 0 bases at J, with 9 bases between the two ends. Germline lookup yields CDR1 LGHNA and CDR2 YNFKEQ. The CDR3 is 16 residues long. The CDR3 DNA is TGTGCCAGCAGCCAAGATACAGGGCCCTCTGGAAACACCATATATTTT. Its translation is CASSQDTGPSGNTIYF.

The chain joins TRBV4-2 to TRBJ2-2; 10 bases are a match to TRBD2. This CDR3 comprises 18 residues. Germline V gives CDR1 LGHNA, CDR2 YNFKEQ. V shed 1 base and J 4 bases; nucleotides not matched to a gene: 9. The CDR3 spells CASSQGGVAGGRTGELFF. The DNA of the CDR3 is TGTGCCAGCAGCCAAGGGGGGGTAGCGGGGGGACGCACCGGGGAGCTGTTTTTT.

V gene TRBV11-2 combines with J gene TRBJ2-2, with TRBD2 matching 13 bases. CDR1 SGHAT and CDR2 FQNNGV come from the germline V gene. This CDR3 comprises 17 residues. J gave up 1 base and V 4 bases, and 3 bases lay outside the gene matches. The CDR3 reads CASSSWTSGRNTGELFF. The CDR3 DNA is TGTGCCAGCAGCTCATGGACTAGCGGGAGGAACACCGGGGAGCTGTTTTTT.

This chain connects TRBV5-1 to TRBJ2-3; TRBD2 matches at 10 bases. V shed 0 bases, J shed 7 bases, and the junction held 8 bases outside the gene matches. Germline V lookup: CDR1 SGHRS, CDR2 YFSETQ. The CDR3 has 16 amino acids. The CDR3 nucleotides are TGCGCCAGCAGCTTGGAACAGCGGGGGGGCTTGAATACGCAGTATTTT. It encodes CASSLEQRGGLNTQYF.

The chain has TRBV6-5 and TRBJ2-7; no clear D. This CDR3 is built from 14 residues. Germline-derived CDR1 and CDR2 are MNHEY and SVGAGI. V lost 4 bases and J lost 3, with 13 bases in between. The DNA of the CDR3 is TGTGCCAGCAGTTTAGGCGGCGGATTCTACGAGCAGTACTTC. It codes for CASSLGGGFYEQYF.

V is TRBV5-6 and J is TRBJ2-3, with D possibly matching TRBD2 (7 bases). The germline gives CDR1 SGHDT, CDR2 YYEEEE. The CDR3 spans 17 residues. Trimming cost V 0 bases and J 1 base, with 15 bases left between them. The CDR3 loop is CASSLGGGLSRTDTQYF. The CDR3 DNA sequence: TGTGCCAGCAGCTTGGGCGGGGGCCTCTCACGCACAGATACGCAGTATTTT.

The V gene is TRBV5-4, the J gene TRBJ1-2, with 9 bases aligning to TRBD1. This CDR3 has 16 residues. With 3 bases clipped from V and 7 bases from J, the junction kept 13 bases outside the gene matches. Germline V gene lookup returns CDR1 SGHNT and CDR2 YYREEE (reference sequence). CDR3 nucleotides: TGTGCCAGCAGCTCGGCTGTCAACAGGGGGCAATCTGGCTACACCTTC. It specifies CASSSAVNRGQSGYTF.

The V gene is TRBV30, the J gene TRBJ1-1; D remains unclear. The V gene's germline CDR1 is GTSNPN and CDR2 SVGIG (reference sequence). Trimming took off 0 bases at V and 7 bases at J, with 9 bases between the two ends. This CDR3 is built from 12 residues. CDR3 nucleotide sequence: TGTGCCTGGAGTGTACAACGGGATGAAGCTTTCTTT. Its protein is CAWSVQRDEAFF.

Here the CDR3 DNA reads TGTGCCAGCAGCTATGAGACAGGGGGAACTGAAGCTTTCTTT. Amino acids: CASSYETGGTEAFF. The chain is built from TRBV7-2 and TRBJ1-1; 9 bases align to TRBD1. Per germline, CDR1 SGHTA and CDR2 FQGNSA. J gave up 5 bases and V 4 bases, and 5 bases lay outside the gene matches. This CDR3 region has 14 residues.

This clone was detected only a few times. V and J are TRBV6-1 and TRBJ2-1; 8 bases align to TRBD2. V lost 8 bases to trimming and J lost 8 bases; unmatched junction nucleotides: 8. This CDR3 spans 13 amino acids. The germline V gene encodes CDR1 MNHNS and CDR2 SASEGT. Here the CDR3 DNA reads TGTGCCAGCGGGGGACTAGTAAGGGATGAGCAGTTCTTC. It translates to CASGGLVRDEQFF.

The chain carries TRBV10-2 and TRBJ1-1, with unresolved D. This CDR3 is 12 amino acids long. The germline V gene encodes CDR1 WSHSY and CDR2 SAAADI. The germline V and J ends were trimmed by 8 bases and 5 bases, with 12 bases remaining between them. CDR3 in amino acids: CASGPPGTEAFF. The DNA for the CDR3 is TGCGCCAGCGGGCCCCCGGGGACTGAAGCTTTCTTT.

The chain links TRBV30 to TRBJ2-2; D is unclear. There are 11 residues in the CDR3. V was trimmed by 4 bases and J by 7 bases, leaving 7 bases between them. From germline, CDR1 is GTSNPN and CDR2 SVGIG (reference sequence). The CDR3 loop is CAWKESGELFF. The CDR3, as DNA: TGTGCCTGGAAGGAGAGCGGGGAGCTGTTTTTT.

The J gene is TRBJ1-5, the V gene TRBV14; 7 bases match TRBD1. Looked up from germline, CDR1 is SGHDN and CDR2 is FVKESK. Trimming cost V 1 base and J 3 bases; bases outside gene matches: 3. The CDR3 runs 15 residues. CDR3 nucleotides: TGTGCCAGCAGCCAAGGGGGGACAGTCAATCAGCCCCAGCATTTT. Residues: CASSQGGTVNQPQHF.

The chain carries TRBV6-1 and TRBJ1-1; the D gene is possibly TRBD1 (5 bases). The CDR3 runs to 13 residues. Germline V gene lookup returns CDR1 MNHNS and CDR2 SASEGT. The V gene lost 4 bases and the J gene lost 5 bases, with 11 bases spanning the gap. CDR3 protein: CASSVDSRTEAFF. The CDR3 DNA is TGTGCCAGCAGTGTAGACAGTAGAACTGAAGCTTTCTTT.

V usage is TRBV20-1 and J usage is TRBJ2-1; no firm D call. This CDR3 is 10 amino acids long. Germline V lookup: CDR1 DFQATT, CDR2 SNEGSKA (reference sequence). V shed 5 bases and J shed 7 bases, with 6 bases lying between them. The CDR3 loop is CSALRNEQFF. The CDR3 coding sequence is TGCAGTGCTTTACGGAATGAGCAGTTCTTC.

The sample holds a few counts of this clone. The chain recombines TRBV30 with TRBJ1-2, with 8 bases matching TRBD1. The CDR3 spans 19 residues. The V segment lost 0 bases and the J segment 2 bases; nucleotides outside the gene matches: 17. Germline CDR1 reads GTSNPN; CDR2 reads SVGIG (reference sequence). CDR3: CAWSVELTIADRVNYGYTF. In DNA, the CDR3 is TGTGCCTGGAGTGTGGAACTCACGATAGCGGACAGGGTCAACTATGGCTACACCTTC.

V and J are TRBV7-3 and TRBJ1-1; the match to TRBD1 covers 7 bases. With 0 bases clipped from V and 1 base from J, the junction kept 2 bases outside the gene matches. CDR1 is SGHTA, CDR2 FQGTGA, per germline. CDR3 length: 15 residues. CDR3 residues: CASSLTRTGNTEAFF. In nucleotides, the CDR3 is TGTGCCAGCAGCTTAACGAGGACAGGGAACACTGAAGCTTTCTTT.

The chain recombines TRBV4-2 with TRBJ2-7; 9 bases map to TRBD2. The CDR3 totals 16 residues. J lost 5 bases, V lost 4 bases, and 12 bases had no gene match. Germline-derived CDR1 and CDR2 are LGHNA and YNFKEQ. The CDR3 sequence is CASSPSRAGGKNEQYF. Here the CDR3 DNA reads TGTGCCAGCAGCCCAAGTAGAGCGGGGGGCAAGAACGAGCAGTACTTC.

The rearrangement joins TRBV27 to TRBJ2-1, with D maybe TRBD2 (6 bases). This CDR3 is 18 amino acids long. Germline CDR1 and CDR2: MNHEY and SMNVEV (reference sequence). V gave up 4 bases and J gave up 0 bases, with 19 bases separating them. Here the CDR3 reads CASSYSTLGGSSYNEQFF. As DNA, the CDR3 is TGTGCCAGCAGTTACTCGACTCTTGGGGGGAGCTCCTACAATGAGCAGTTCTTC.

The chain is built from TRBV12-5 and TRBJ2-3, with D uncertain. The V end lost 5 bases, the J end lost 2 bases, and 11 bases lay between the germline ends. Germline V gives CDR1 LGHNT, CDR2 FRNRAP. This CDR3 is 14 amino acids long. CDR3 in DNA: TGTGCTAGTGGTCCCGGGTCTTTCACAGATACGCAGTATTTT. It yields the protein CASGPGSFTDTQYF.

This rearrangement joins TRBV6-6 to TRBJ2-1; 10 positions agree with TRBD1. The CDR3 length is 15 residues. The V gene's germline CDR1 is MNHNY and CDR2 SVGAGI (reference sequence). The J segment lost 9 bases and the V segment lost 4 bases, leaving 9 bases of the junction unmatched. For the CDR3, the DNA is TGTGCCAGCAGTTTGGAGGGACAGGGGCATCCTGAGCAGTTCTTC. This encodes CASSLEGQGHPEQFF.

The chain joins TRBV27 to TRBJ2-4; 7 bases align to TRBD1. The CDR3 loop spans 16 amino acids. Trimming took 8 bases from V and 0 from J; bases not matched to a gene: 10. CDR1 MNHEY and CDR2 SMNVEV come from the germline V gene (reference sequence). The CDR3, as DNA: TGTGCCAGCGGTAACAGGGGTGAACTAGCCAAAAACATTCAGTACTTC. This sequence encodes CASGNRGELAKNIQYF.

V gene TRBV5-1 combines with J gene TRBJ2-7, with D maybe TRBD2 (6 bases). The CDR3 sequence is 15 residues long. In germline, CDR1 is SGHRS, CDR2 YFSETQ. The V gene lost 4 bases and the J gene lost 4 bases, with 18 bases spanning the gap. The CDR3 DNA is TGCGCCAGCAGCCCCCTTCGGAGGAGGGATTACGAGCAGTACTTC. Translating it yields CASSPLRRRDYEQYF. The full variable domain, its missing parts supplied by reference TRBV5-1 and TRBJ2-7, is KAGVTQTPRYLIKTRGQQVTLSCSPISGHRSVSWYQQTPGQGLQFLFEYFSETQRNKGNFPGRFSGRQFSNSRSEMNVSTLELGDSALYLCASSPLRRRDYEQYFGPGTRLTVT.

The V call is TRBV14, the J call TRBJ1-6; 11 positions agree with TRBD1. Germline V CDR1 and CDR2: SGHDN, FVKESK. The CDR3 consists of 19 residues. Trimming cost V 3 bases and J 9 bases; bases outside gene matches: 16. The DNA for the CDR3 is TGTGCCAGCAGCCAGATCTCCTTTGATGGGACAGGGGGAACTTCACCCCTCCACTTT. Residues: CASSQISFDGTGGTSPLHF.

This chain links TRBV14 with TRBJ2-1, with a tentative D call TRBD1 (6 bases). The V and J ends lost 3 bases and 5 bases respectively, with 8 bases between them. Germline V gene lookup returns CDR1 SGHDN and CDR2 FVKESK. The CDR3 is 13 residues long. CDR3 loop: CASSQTGHNEQFF. The CDR3 DNA reads TGTGCCAGCAGCCAGACAGGCCACAATGAGCAGTTCTTC.